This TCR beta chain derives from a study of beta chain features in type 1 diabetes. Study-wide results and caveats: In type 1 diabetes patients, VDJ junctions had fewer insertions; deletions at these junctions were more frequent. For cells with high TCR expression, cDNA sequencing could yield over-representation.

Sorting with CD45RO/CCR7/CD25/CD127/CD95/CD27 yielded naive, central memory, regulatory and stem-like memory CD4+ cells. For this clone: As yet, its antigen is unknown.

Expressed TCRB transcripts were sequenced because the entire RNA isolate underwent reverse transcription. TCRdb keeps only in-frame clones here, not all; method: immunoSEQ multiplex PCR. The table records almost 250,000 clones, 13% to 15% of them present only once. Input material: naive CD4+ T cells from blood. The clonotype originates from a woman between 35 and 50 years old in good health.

DNA for the CDR3: TGTGCCAGCAGTCTTATCGGGGGGTCGACGAAGCAGTTCTTC. Its translation is CASSLIGGSTKQFF. The chain combines TRBV6-5 with TRBJ2-1; TRBD2 matches 7 bases. CDR1 is MNHEY, CDR2 SVGAGI, per germline. V was clipped by 5 bases and J by 11 bases; unmatched bases: 12. The CDR3 is 14 amino acids.